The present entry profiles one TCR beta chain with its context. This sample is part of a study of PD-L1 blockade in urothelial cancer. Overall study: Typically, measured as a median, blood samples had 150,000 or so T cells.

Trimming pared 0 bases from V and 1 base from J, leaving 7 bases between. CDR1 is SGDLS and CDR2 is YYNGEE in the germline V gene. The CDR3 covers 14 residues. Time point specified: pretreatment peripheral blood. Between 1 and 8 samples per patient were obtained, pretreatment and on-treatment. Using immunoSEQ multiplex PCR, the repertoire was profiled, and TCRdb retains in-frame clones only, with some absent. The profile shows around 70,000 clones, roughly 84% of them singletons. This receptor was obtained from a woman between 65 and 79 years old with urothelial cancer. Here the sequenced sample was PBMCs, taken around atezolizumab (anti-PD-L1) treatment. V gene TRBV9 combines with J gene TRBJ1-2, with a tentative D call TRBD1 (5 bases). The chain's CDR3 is CASSVGDSNYGYTF. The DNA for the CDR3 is TGTGCCAGCAGCGTAGGTGACAGTAACTATGGCTACACCTTC.